This T cell receptor beta chain was sequenced in a study of identical twins. MiXCR was run by TCRdb on the 5' RACE reads, yielding one entry per CDR3 protein. This sample yields some 690,000 distinct CDR3 sequences, of which around 20% are seen a single time; around 4.5% belongs to the top ten. The same sample was also used in a study of T cells expressing NK-cell markers. Per that paper: The TCR beta repertoires originated in sorted CD3+CD56+NKG2C+, CD3+CD56+NKG2C- and CD3+CD56-NKG2C+ T cells. The study sequenced eight donors, seven HCMV-seropositive and one seronegative.

Sequences were obtained from PBMCs. The TCR originated in a woman aged 18-29 years in good health.

The CDR3 coding sequence is TGTGCCATCAGCCCGGGACAGCACTACAATGAGCAGTTCTTC. Its translation: CAISPGQHYNEQFF. The J gene is TRBJ2-1, the V gene TRBV10-3; 7 positions match TRBD1. V lost 6 bases, J lost 3 bases, and 5 bases stayed unmatched. This CDR3 region has 14 residues. Per germline, CDR1 ENHRY and CDR2 SYGVKD.